This T cell receptor (beta chain) was captured in a study of spatial heterogeneity in lung cancer. Regarding time point: sample taken at primary tumor resection. Tumor, nontumor lung or frozen PBMC supplied whole RNA, sequenced without sorting. All TCR cDNA molecules were individually tagged with a unique molecular identifier. One entry per CDR3 protein, called by TCRdb with MiXCR from the 5' RACE reads. Of 20,000 to 25,000 distinct CDR3 sequences in the sample, approximately 4.4% were seen once. This specimen was PBMCs, taken at surgery. This TCR was recovered from a male donor with early-stage non-small cell lung cancer.

In nucleotides, the CDR3 is TGTGCCAGCAGTTATTGGGCCATCACCGGGGAGCTGTTTTTT. Translated, it gives CASSYWAITGELFF. J is TRBJ2-2 and V is TRBV6-1; no reliable D call. The V gene lost 5 bases and the J gene lost 4 bases, with 11 bases spanning the gap. This CDR3 spans 14 amino acids. Looked up from germline, CDR1 is MNHNS and CDR2 is SASEGT.